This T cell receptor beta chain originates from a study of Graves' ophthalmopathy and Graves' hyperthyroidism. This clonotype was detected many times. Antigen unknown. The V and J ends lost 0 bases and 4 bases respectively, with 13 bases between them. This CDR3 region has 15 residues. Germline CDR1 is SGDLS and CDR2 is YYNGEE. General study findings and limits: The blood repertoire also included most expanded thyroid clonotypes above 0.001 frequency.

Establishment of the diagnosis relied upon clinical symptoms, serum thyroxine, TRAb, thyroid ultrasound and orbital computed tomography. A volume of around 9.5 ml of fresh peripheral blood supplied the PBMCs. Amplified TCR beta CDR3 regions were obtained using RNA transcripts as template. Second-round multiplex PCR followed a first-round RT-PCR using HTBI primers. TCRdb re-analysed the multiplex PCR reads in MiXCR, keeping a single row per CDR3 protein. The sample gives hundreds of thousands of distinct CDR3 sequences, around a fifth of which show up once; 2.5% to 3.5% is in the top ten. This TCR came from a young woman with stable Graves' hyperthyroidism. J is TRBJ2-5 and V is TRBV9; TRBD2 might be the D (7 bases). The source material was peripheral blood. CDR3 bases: TGTGCCAGCAGCGTAGGTCCAGGGGAGGGAGAGACCCAGTACTTC. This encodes CASSVGPGEGETQYF.